This T cell receptor beta chain is drawn from a study of blood T cell repertoires in COVID-19. For the study at large: There were acute and convalescent COVID-19 samples, and they came from the United States, Italy and Spain. PBMCs, B-cell-depleted T cells, or T cells were the source of the cDNA or gDNA that made up the material.

This table comes from immunoSEQ multiplex PCR, and its TCRdb copy is limited to in-frame clones, with some not included. This table holds more than 150,000 clones, roughly 83% found once. The CDR3 extends over 15 amino acids. The junction had 10 bases not matched to a gene; V was cut back by 4 bases and J by 7 bases. The germline gives CDR1 SGHNT, CDR2 YYREEE (reference sequence). Clinical histories supplied by participants themselves formed the basis of cohort assignment. Sequencing was performed on PBMCs or T cells enriched from blood (not recorded which). This chain uses TRBV5-4 with TRBJ2-1, with TRBD2 matching 8 bases. The TCR was taken from an older woman who had recovered from COVID-19. The CDR3 coding sequence is TGTGCCAGCAGCCGGGGGGGGGAATCGGTTAATGAGCAGTTCTTC. The encoded protein is CASSRGGESVNEQFF.